This T cell receptor (beta chain) emerged from a study of T cells in Graves' hyperthyroidism and ophthalmopathy. Study overall: Before any treatment, at initial diagnosis, peripheral blood was collected.

This clonotype was observed many times. Its antigen is currently unknown. Broader study findings: Ophthalmopathy onset followed model prediction by a median about 6.5 months. Patients with ophthalmopathy were separated from those with stable hyperthyroidism by a 13 V-J model. Among thyroid clonotypes expanded above 0.001, most also appeared in blood.

Trimming took off 4 bases at V and 8 bases at J, with 11 bases between the two ends. CDR1 is MDHEN and CDR2 is SYDVKM in the germline V gene. The CDR3 totals 12 residues. Researchers took RNA transcripts and amplified the TCR beta CDR3 regions from them. First-round RT-PCR targeting the TCR CDR3 was performed with the HTBI primer set. MiXCR, run by TCRdb on the multiplex PCR reads, gives a single entry per CDR3 protein. The sample has 450,000 to 650,000 distinct CDR3 sequences, around 20% seen once; the top ten hold more than 25%. This chain connects TRBV28 to TRBJ1-1, with D tentatively TRBD1 (6 bases). Sequences were obtained from blood. This receptor was obtained from a young man with Graves' hyperthyroidism. The chain's CDR3 is CASSSPTGEAFF. In DNA, the CDR3 is TGTGCCAGCAGTTCACCGACAGGCGAAGCTTTCTTT.